The rows below give T cell receptor beta chains drawn from one sample of a study of CD8+CD57+ T cells in acquired aplastic anemia. TCRdb itself ran the reads through MiXCR, one entry per CDR3 protein. The profile shows just over 450,000 distinct CDR3 sequences, approximately 32% of them singletons. The sequenced sample was sorted CD4+, CD8+, or CD8+CD57+ T cells (not recorded which) from PBMCs. These receptors were taken from a human donor with aplastic anemia. The CDR3 runs from the conserved cysteine through the conserved F or W. The D gene is left open where the match is weak. Not all rows give a size; the values are once, few, many and, for expanded clones, a class.

size: NA; D: TRBD1; J: TRBJ2-7; V: TRBV14; DNA: TGTGCCAGCAGCCTAGGACAGGGTTCTGTCTACGAGCAGTACTTC; CDR3: CASSLGQGSVYEQYF
size: many; D: NA; J: TRBJ2-7; V: TRBV20-1; DNA: TGCAGTGCTGGAAAGGAGGCCTACGAGCAGTACTTC; CDR3: CSAGKEAYEQYF
size: many; D: TRBD1; J: TRBJ1-6; V: TRBV7-9; DNA: TGTGCCAGCAGCCGACAGGGGATCTCACCCCTCCACTTT; CDR3: CASSRQGISPLHF
size: NA; D: TRBD2; J: TRBJ2-7; V: TRBV2; DNA: TGTGCCAGCAGTGACTCCAGATGGGCGGGAGGAGACGAGCAGTACTTC; CDR3: CASSDSRWAGGDEQYF
size: NA; D: NA; J: TRBJ1-2; V: TRBV9; DNA: TGTGCCAGCAGCTTCCAGACGGGAAACTATGGCTACACCTTC; CDR3: CASSFQTGNYGYTF
size: NA; D: TRBD1; J: TRBJ2-3; V: TRBV11-1; DNA: TGTGCCAGCAGTTATGGGCAGGGGGCAACAGATACGCAGTATTTT; CDR3: CASSYGQGATDTQYF
size: few; D: TRBD1; J: TRBJ2-2; V: TRBV12-3/TRBV12-4; DNA: TGTGCCAGCAGTCCCACGACAGGGGAAACCGGGGAGCTGTTTTTT; CDR3: CASSPTTGETGELFF
size: NA; D: NA; J: TRBJ1-4; V: TRBV27; DNA: TGTGCCAGCAGCCCCGAATTAGGGGCGGAAAAACTGTTTTTT; CDR3: CASSPELGAEKLFF
size: NA; D: TRBD1; J: TRBJ2-7; V: TRBV15; DNA: TGTGCCACCAGCAGCTTCGGGACAGGGAACTACGAGCAGTACTTC; CDR3: CATSSFGTGNYEQYF
size: many; D: TRBD1; J: TRBJ1-2; V: TRBV7-2; DNA: TGTGCCAGCAGCTTAGTTCCGGGACAGGGGGCAGTTGGCTACACCTTC; CDR3: CASSLVPGQGAVGYTF
size: few; D: TRBD2; J: TRBJ2-7; V: TRBV7-3; DNA: TGTGCCAGCAGCCCGCGGGGGAAAAGCAACGAGCAGTACTTC; CDR3: CASSPRGKSNEQYF